The present TCR beta chain was sequenced within a study of blood T cell repertoires in COVID-19. Whole-study context: Sources were T cells, B-cell-depleted T cells, or PBMCs; the material itself was cDNA or gDNA.

Per the study methods: Reference gene primer amplification gave estimated nucleated cell counts. Assay used: immunoSEQ multiplex PCR; TCRdb lists only in-frame clones, some missing. The DNA gave D and trimming, while V, J and clone size come from that table. The sample has 250,000 or so clones; roughly 88% are singletons. V lost 3 bases and J lost 0; bases outside the gene matches: 4. This CDR3 region has 16 residues. Germline V gives CDR1 KGHSH, CDR2 LQKENI. Seattle's enrolled individuals joined amid active infection and were then monitored longitudinally. The clonotype comes from a woman in her 30s with COVID-19, enrolled during active disease. The chain employs TRBV18 and TRBJ2-7; 11 nucleotides match TRBD2. Sequenced input: peripheral blood. The CDR3 DNA sequence: TGTGCCAGCTCACCGCGACTAGCGGGGAGCTCCTACGAGCAGTACTTC. Protein product: CASSPRLAGSSYEQYF.